This T cell receptor beta chain was documented in a study of cytomegalovirus exposure and HLA in healthy donors. Study-level points and caveats: Despite most TCR sequences being rare, some public TCRs occurred in many donors. Immune exposure information comprised only CMV serostatus.

In regard to this clone: Its antigen is unidentified.

PCR used 60 Vbeta primers and 13 Jbeta primers. In the original analysis: Roughly 11 million of the 60 million to 90 million unique TCR beta chains counted in a later analysis were shared. Data came from immunoSEQ multiplex PCR; TCRdb stores just in-frame clones and leaves some out. That table gives V, J and clone size, and the DNA gave D and trimming. Of 95,000 to 100,000 clones in the sample, around three quarters were seen once. This CDR3 spans 15 amino acids. With V trimmed by 7 bases and J by 3 bases, 9 bases remained unmatched. Germline CDR1 and CDR2: MNHEY and SVGAGI. J is TRBJ1-3 and V is TRBV6-5, with 7 nucleotides matching TRBD1. The sample consisted of PBMCs. The TCR sequence derives from a man between 35 and 55 years old in good health and CMV-seronegative. The chain's CDR3 is CASITRGRGGNTIYF. In DNA form, the CDR3 reads TGTGCCAGCATTACTAGGGGGCGCGGTGGAAACACCATATATTTT.